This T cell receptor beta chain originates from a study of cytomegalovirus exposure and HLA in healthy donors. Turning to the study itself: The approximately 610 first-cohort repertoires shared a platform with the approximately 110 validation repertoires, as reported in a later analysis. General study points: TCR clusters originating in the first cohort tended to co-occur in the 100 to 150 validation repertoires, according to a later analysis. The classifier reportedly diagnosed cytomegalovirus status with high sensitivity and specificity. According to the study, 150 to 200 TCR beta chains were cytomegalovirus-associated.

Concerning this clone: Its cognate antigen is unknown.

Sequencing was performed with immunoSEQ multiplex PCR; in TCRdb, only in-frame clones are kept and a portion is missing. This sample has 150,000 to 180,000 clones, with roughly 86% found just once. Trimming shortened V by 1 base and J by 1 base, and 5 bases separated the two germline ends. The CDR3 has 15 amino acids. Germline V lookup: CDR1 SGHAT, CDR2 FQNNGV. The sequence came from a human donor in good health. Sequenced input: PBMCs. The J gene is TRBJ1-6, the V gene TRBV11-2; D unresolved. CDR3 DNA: TGTGCCAGCAGCTTAGCTAGGTCCTATAATTCACCCCTCCACTTT. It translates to CASSLARSYNSPLHF. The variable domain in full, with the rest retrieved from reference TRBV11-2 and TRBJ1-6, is EAGVAQSPRYKIIEKRQSVAFWCNPISGHATLYWYQQILGQGPKLLIQFQNNGVVDDSQLPKDRFSAERLKGVDSTLKIQPAKLEDSAVYLCASSLARSYNSPLHFGNGTRLTVT.